This T cell receptor (beta chain) was recorded in a study of T cell responses to AZD1222 COVID-19 vaccine. Study details: Doses given second, at about 4 or about 12 weeks, were pooled.

The repertoire was sequenced with immunoSEQ multiplex PCR; TCRdb's copy has only in-frame clones and lacks some. The data hold 90,000 to 120,000 clones, with around nine tenths observed a single time. Study-level results: It should be noted that donors were predominantly white British and more often female, and clonal diversity was possibly underestimated.

V lost 4 bases to trimming and J lost 7 bases; unmatched junction nucleotides: 4. This CDR3 region has 14 residues. Germline assignment: CDR1 MNHEY and CDR2 SVGEGT. Details on this clone: Its matching antigen is unknown.

The source is an adult in good health. The sample was peripheral blood, taken on day 0 of AZD1222 vaccination. The V call is TRBV6-2 or TRBV6-3, the J call TRBJ2-2; 9 nucleotides line up with TRBD1. The DNA of the CDR3 is TGTGCCAGCAGTTGGGGACAGGGTTACGGGGAGCTGTTTTTT. It encodes CASSWGQGYGELFF.